This T cell receptor beta chain was profiled in a study of blood T cells in healthy people across ages. General study points: Older age went with lower TCR beta diversity per million T cells, in a roughly linear way.

Comments on this clonotype: Its antigen is still unknown.

Combining a sample-barcoded 5' primer with a J-beta primer mix, a second PCR ran for about 7 to 11 cycles. TCRdb re-called the 5' RACE reads with MiXCR, one entry per CDR3 protein. Of just over 1 million distinct CDR3 sequences in the sample, around 45% were seen once. There are 13 residues in the CDR3. Germline-derived CDR1 and CDR2 are MNHEY and SVGAGI. V was cut by 10 bases and J by 2 bases, with 15 bases left in between. The sequence was collected from a woman aged 55-70 years in good health. This sequence joins TRBV6-5 and TRBJ2-7; the D is unclear. The sequenced sample consisted of blood. In DNA form, the CDR3 reads TGTGCCACCCTCGCCGACGGAACCTACGAGCAGTACTTC. Residues: CATLADGTYEQYF.